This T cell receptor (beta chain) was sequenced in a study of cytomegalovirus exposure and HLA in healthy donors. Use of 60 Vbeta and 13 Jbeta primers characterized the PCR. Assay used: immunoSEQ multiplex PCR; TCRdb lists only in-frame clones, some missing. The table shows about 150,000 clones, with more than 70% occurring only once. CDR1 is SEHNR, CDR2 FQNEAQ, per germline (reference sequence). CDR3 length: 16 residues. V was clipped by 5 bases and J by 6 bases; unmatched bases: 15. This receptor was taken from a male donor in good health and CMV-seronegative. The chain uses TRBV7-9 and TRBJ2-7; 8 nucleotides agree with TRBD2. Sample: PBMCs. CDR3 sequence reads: CASSQDTDGGVAEQYF. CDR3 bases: TGTGCCAGCAGCCAAGATACTGACGGGGGGGTTGCCGAGCAGTACTTC.